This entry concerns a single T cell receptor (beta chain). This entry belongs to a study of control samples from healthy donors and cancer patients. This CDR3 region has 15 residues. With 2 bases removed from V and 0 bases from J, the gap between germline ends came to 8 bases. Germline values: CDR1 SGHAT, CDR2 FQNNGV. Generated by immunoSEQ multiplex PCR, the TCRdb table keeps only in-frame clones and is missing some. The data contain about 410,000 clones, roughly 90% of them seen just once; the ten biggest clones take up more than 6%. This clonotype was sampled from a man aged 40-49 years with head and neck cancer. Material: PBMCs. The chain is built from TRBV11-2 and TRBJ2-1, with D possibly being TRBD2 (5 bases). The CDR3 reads CASSLRRDSYNEQFF. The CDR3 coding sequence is TGTGCCAGCAGCTTACGCCGGGACTCCTACAATGAGCAGTTCTTC.